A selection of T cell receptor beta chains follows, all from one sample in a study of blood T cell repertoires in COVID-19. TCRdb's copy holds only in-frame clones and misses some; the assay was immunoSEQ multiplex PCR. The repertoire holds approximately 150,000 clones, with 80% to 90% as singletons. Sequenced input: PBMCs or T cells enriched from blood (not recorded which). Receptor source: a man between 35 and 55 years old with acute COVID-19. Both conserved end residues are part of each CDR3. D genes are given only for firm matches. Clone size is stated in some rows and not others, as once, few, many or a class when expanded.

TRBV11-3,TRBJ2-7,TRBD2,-,CASSLASGSNEQYF,TGTGCCAGCAGCTTAGCTAGCGGGAGTAACGAGCAGTACTTC
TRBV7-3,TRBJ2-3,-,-,CASSFAEDTQYF,TGTGCCAGCAGCTTTGCAGAAGATACGCAGTATTTT
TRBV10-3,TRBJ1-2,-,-,CAISAGTTNYGYTF,TGTGCCATCAGTGCCGGGACAACCAACTATGGCTACACCTTC
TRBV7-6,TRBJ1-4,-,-,CASSFRHGGASSEKLFF,TGTGCCAGCAGCTTCCGCCACGGGGGGGCTTCATCTGAAAAACTGTTTTTT
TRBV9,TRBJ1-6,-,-,CASSPDSLSPLHF,TGTGCCAGCAGCCCGGACAGCCTTTCACCCCTCCACTTT
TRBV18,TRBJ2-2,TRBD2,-,CASSLRGGRGNTGELFF,TGTGCCAGCTCACTTCGGGGCGGGAGAGGAAACACCGGGGAGCTGTTTTTT
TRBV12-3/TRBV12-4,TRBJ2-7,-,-,CASSPPPGVEQYF,TGTGCCAGCAGTCCCCCGCCGGGGGTCGAGCAGTACTTC
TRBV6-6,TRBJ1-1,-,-,CASSGAGVNTEAFF,TGTGCCAGCAGCGGGGCAGGGGTGAACACTGAAGCTTTCTTT
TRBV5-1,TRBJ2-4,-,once,CASSGEGIAKNIQYF,TGCGCCAGCAGCGGAGAGGGAATAGCCAAAAACATTCAGTACTTC
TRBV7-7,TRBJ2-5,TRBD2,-,CASSPSGGGHETQYF,TGTGCTAGCAGTCCGAGCGGGGGGGGGCATGAGACCCAGTACTTC
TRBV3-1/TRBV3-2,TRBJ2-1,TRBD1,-,CASISSDRGPYNEQFF,TGTGCCAGCATCTCCTCGGACAGGGGGCCCTACAATGAGCAGTTCTTC
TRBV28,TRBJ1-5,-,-,CASTQGGAYSNQPQHF,TGTGCCAGCACCCAAGGGGGGGCCTATAGCAATCAGCCCCAGCATTTT
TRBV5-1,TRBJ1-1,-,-,CASSPQQDLGTEAFF,TGCGCCAGCAGTCCTCAACAGGATTTGGGGACTGAAGCTTTCTTT
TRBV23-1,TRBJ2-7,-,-,CASSPGYEQYF,TGCGCCAGCAGCCCCGGCTACGAGCAGTACTTC
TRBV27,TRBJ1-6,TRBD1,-,CASKTGNSPLHF,TGTGCCAGCAAGACAGGGAATTCACCCCTCCACTTT
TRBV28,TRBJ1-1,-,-,CASSSGQLNTEAFF,TGTGCCAGCAGCTCAGGACAGTTGAACACTGAAGCTTTCTTT
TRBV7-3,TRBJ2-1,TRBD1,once,CASSLTGDRDRNEQFF,TGTGCCAGCAGCTTAACTGGGGACAGGGACCGGAATGAGCAGTTCTTC
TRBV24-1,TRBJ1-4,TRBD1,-,CPSCPGTGGDKYEKLFF,TGTCCCAGCTGTCCCGGGACAGGGGGCGATAAGTATGAAAAACTGTTTTTT
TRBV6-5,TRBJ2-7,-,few,CACRVNYEQYF,TGTGCCTGCCGGGTCAACTACGAGCAGTACTTC
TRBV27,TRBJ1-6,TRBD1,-,CASSFQGAYNSPLHF,TGTGCCAGCAGTTTTCAGGGGGCCTATAATTCACCCCTCCACTTT
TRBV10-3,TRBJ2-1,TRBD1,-,CAISDPGTGHNEQFF,TGTGCCATCAGTGACCCCGGGACAGGGCACAATGAGCAGTTCTTC
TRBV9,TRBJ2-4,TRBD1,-,CASSVSTGDIQYF,TGTGCCAGCAGCGTTTCGACAGGGGACATTCAGTACTTC
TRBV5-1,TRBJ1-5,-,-,CASSLGQGGHQPQHF,TGCGCCAGCAGCTTGGGGCAGGGAGGACATCAGCCCCAGCATTTT
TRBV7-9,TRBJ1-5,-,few,CASSLLNQPQHF,TGTGCCAGCAGCTTGCTAAATCAGCCCCAGCATTTT
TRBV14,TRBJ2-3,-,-,CASSPPGGTQYF,TGTGCCAGCAGCCCCCCGGGGGGCACGCAGTATTTT
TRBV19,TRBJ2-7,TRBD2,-,CASNPSGSYEQYF,TGTGCCAGTAACCCTAGCGGCTCCTACGAGCAGTACTTC
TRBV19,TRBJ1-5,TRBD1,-,CASSPRTGRGPQHF,TGTGCCAGTAGTCCCCGGACAGGTCGGGGGCCCCAGCATTTT
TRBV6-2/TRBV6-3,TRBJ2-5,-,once,CASSYGGRVETQYF,TGTGCCAGCAGTTACGGTGGGCGCGTAGAGACCCAGTACTTC
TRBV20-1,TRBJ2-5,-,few,CSASGGLGFQETQYF,TGCAGTGCTAGTGGGGGGCTAGGTTTCCAAGAGACCCAGTACTTC
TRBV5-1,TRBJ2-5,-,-,CASSVSGEETQYF,TGCGCCAGCAGTGTCTCAGGGGAAGAGACCCAGTACTTC
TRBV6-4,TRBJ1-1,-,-,CASSDSGGGGTEAFF,TGTGCCAGCAGTGACTCGGGGGGGGGTGGCACTGAAGCTTTCTTT
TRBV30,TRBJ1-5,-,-,CAWRGSGYNQPQHF,TGTGCCTGGAGGGGGAGCGGGTACAATCAGCCCCAGCATTTT
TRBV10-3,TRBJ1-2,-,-,CAIRGDSGDGYTF,TGTGCCATCAGGGGAGACTCAGGTGATGGCTACACCTTC
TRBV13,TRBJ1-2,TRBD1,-,CASSYHPRQGHYGYTF,TGTGCCAGCAGCTACCACCCTCGACAGGGGCACTATGGCTACACCTTC
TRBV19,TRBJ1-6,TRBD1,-,CASRGQGVNSPLHF,TGTGCCAGTAGGGGACAGGGGGTTAATTCACCCCTCCACTTT
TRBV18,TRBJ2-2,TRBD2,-,CASSRLAGYTGELFF,TGTGCCAGCTCACGCCTAGCGGGGTACACCGGGGAGCTGTTTTTT
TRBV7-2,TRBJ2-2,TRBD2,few,CASSLTGRTGELFF,TGTGCCAGCAGCTTAACCGGGAGGACCGGGGAGCTGTTTTTT
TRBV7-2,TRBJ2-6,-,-,CASSLTVGANVLTF,TGTGCCAGCAGCTTAACAGTGGGGGCCAACGTCCTGACTTTC
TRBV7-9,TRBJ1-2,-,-,CASSLVWQVDYTF,TGTGCCAGCAGCTTAGTCTGGCAGGTAGACTACACCTTC
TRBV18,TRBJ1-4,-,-,CASSPTGVGEKLFF,TGTGCCAGCTCACCAACGGGGGTGGGCGAAAAACTGTTTTTT
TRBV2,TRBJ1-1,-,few,CASSEARGGEAFF,TGTGCCAGCAGTGAAGCTAGGGGTGGTGAAGCTTTCTTT
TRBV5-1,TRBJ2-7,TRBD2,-,CASSHPGLAVWEQYF,TGCGCCAGCAGCCATCCGGGCCTAGCGGTTTGGGAGCAGTACTTC
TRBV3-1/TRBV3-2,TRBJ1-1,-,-,CASSRGGIGTEAFF,TGTGCCAGCAGCAGGGGGGGTATCGGCACTGAAGCTTTCTTT
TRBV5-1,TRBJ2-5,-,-,CASSIQGDQETQYF,TGCGCCAGCAGCATACAGGGTGACCAAGAGACCCAGTACTTC
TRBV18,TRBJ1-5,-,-,CASSGGENQPQHF,TGTGCCAGCTCCGGCGGGGAAAATCAGCCCCAGCATTTT
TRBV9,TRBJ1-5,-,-,CASSVGLTPQPQHF,TGTGCCAGCAGCGTTGGACTAACGCCTCAGCCCCAGCATTTT
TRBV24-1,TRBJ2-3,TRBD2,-,CATSDSGLAGGDTQYF,TGTGCCACCAGTGATTCCGGACTAGCGGGAGGAGATACGCAGTATTTT
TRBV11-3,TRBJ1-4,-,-,CASSRSGMVNEKLFF,TGTGCCAGCAGCCGCTCCGGGATGGTTAATGAAAAACTGTTTTTT